These T cell receptor beta chains were read from a single sample in a study of CD8 T cells in Susac syndrome. TCRdb reprocessed the immunoSEQ multiplex PCR reads with MiXCR, giving one entry per CDR3 protein. Among approximately 200,000 distinct CDR3 sequences listed, more than 85% were seen once. The source material was CD8+ T cells from PBMCs. All receptors come from a human donor with multiple sclerosis. CDR3s include the opening cysteine and the closing phenylalanine or tryptophan. Fields, in order: D gene, J gene, V gene, clone size, CDR3 DNA, CDR3 protein. The D gene is left open where the match is weak. Only some rows state a clone size, as once, few, many or a class for expanded clones.

. TRBJ1-5 TRBV4-1 . TGCGCCAGCAGCCAAGCAGGAGTCAATCAGCCCCAGCATTTT CASSQAGVNQPQHF
. TRBJ1-4 TRBV6-2/TRBV6-3 . TGTGCCAGCAGTTACCTGGAAAAACTGTTTTTT CASSYLEKLFF
. TRBJ1-1 TRBV12-3/TRBV12-4 . TGTGCCAGCAGTTTAGGCATACAGACTGAAGCTTTCTTT CASSLGIQTEAFF
. TRBJ2-7 TRBV19 . TGTGCCAGTAGTATAGAGACTTCCGCCTACGAGCAGTACTTC CASSIETSAYEQYF
TRBD2 TRBJ2-3 TRBV7-8 . TGTGCCAGCAGCCGCTGGACTAGCGGGGGAAGCACAGATACGCAGTATTTT CASSRWTSGGSTDTQYF
. TRBJ1-1 TRBV19 . TGTGCCAGTAGCCAAGGGGGGGTGAACACTGAAGCTTTCTTT CASSQGGVNTEAFF
. TRBJ2-7 TRBV3-1 once TGTGCCAGCAGCCAAGCTCTCTACGAGCAGTACTTC CASSQALYEQYF
. TRBJ1-1 TRBV19 . TGTGCCAGTAGTATTTGGGGTGGGCCTGAAGCTTTCTTT CASSIWGGPEAFF
. TRBJ1-4 TRBV19 . TGTGCCAGTAGTATAGGATACGGAGAAGAAAATGAAAAACTGTTTTTT CASSIGYGEENEKLFF
TRBD1 TRBJ1-1 TRBV7-9 once TGTGCCAGCAGCCGAGGGGGCATCTTTAACACTGAAGCTTTCTTT CASSRGGIFNTEAFF
. TRBJ1-1 TRBV30 . TGTGCCTGGTCAGCCGAGACTGAAGCTTTCTTT CAWSAETEAFF
. TRBJ2-1 TRBV19 . TGTGCCAGTAGTATCGGCGGAGGCAATGAGCAGTTCTTC CASSIGGGNEQFF
TRBD2 TRBJ2-3 TRBV5-1 . TGCGCCAGCAGCCTCGCCGGAGGGACTAGCGGGAGAGCCGATACGCAGTATTTT CASSLAGGTSGRADTQYF
TRBD1 TRBJ1-5 TRBV7-8 . TGTGCCAGCAGCTTAATTGGGACAGACAATCAGCCCCAGCATTTT CASSLIGTDNQPQHF
TRBD1 TRBJ1-1 TRBV4-2 . TGTGCCAGCAGCCAAGTCGCACAGGGGGCCCGGGACACTGAAGCTTTCTTT CASSQVAQGARDTEAFF
TRBD2 TRBJ2-1 TRBV9 once TGTGCCAGCAGCGTAGGGGGGCTAGCGGGAGTTGAGCAGTTCTTC CASSVGGLAGVEQFF
TRBD1 TRBJ1-1 TRBV30 once TGTGCCTGGAGTGTACTTTTGGGACAGTTAAACACTGAAGCTTTCTTT CAWSVLLGQLNTEAFF
. TRBJ2-1 TRBV27 . TGTGCCAGCACCGGGGGACTCCTCCTCAGTGAGCAGTTCTTC CASTGGLLLSEQFF
. TRBJ1-4 TRBV19 . TGTGCCAGTAGTACCGAGGAAGGAGGGGACCGGAGACTGTTTTTT CASSTEEGGDRRLFF
TRBD1 TRBJ2-7 TRBV5-1 . TGCGCCAGCAGCTCCGGACAGGGTTTATCCTACGAGCAGTACTTC CASSSGQGLSYEQYF
TRBD2 TRBJ2-7 TRBV20-1 . TGCAGTGCTCAGAAGACTAGCGGGGCGTTTGGGAAGCAGTACTTC CSAQKTSGAFGKQYF
. TRBJ2-2 TRBV19 . TGTGCCAGTAGTATGGGAAGGGTGAACACCGGGGAGCTGTTTTTT CASSMGRVNTGELFF
. TRBJ1-5 TRBV9 few TGTGCCAGCAGCGTAGATTCAGGAAATCAGCCCCAGCATTTT CASSVDSGNQPQHF
. TRBJ1-4 TRBV13 once TGTGCCAGCAGCTTAGGCCTGGACGCCGGGGGTGAAAAACTGTTTTTT CASSLGLDAGGEKLFF
. TRBJ2-3 TRBV7-3 . TGTGCCAGCAGCATAGGGATAGGCGTTGATACGCAGTATTTT CASSIGIGVDTQYF
TRBD2 TRBJ2-6 TRBV11-2 . TGTGCCAGCAGGGACTCATTTGCGGGGGATGGGGCCAACGTCCTGACTTTC CASRDSFAGDGANVLTF
. TRBJ1-2 TRBV30 . TGTGCCTGGAGTGACGAGGGGCGCCGGGGCTACACCTTC CAWSDEGRRGYTF
TRBD2 TRBJ2-1 TRBV2 . TGTGCCAGCAGGGAGACTAGCGGGGGGTTCTACAATGAGCAGTTCTTC CASRETSGGFYNEQFF
. TRBJ1-2 TRBV9 . TGTGCCAGCAGCGTAGCGGCAGGGGTCCGTAACTATGGCTACACCTTC CASSVAAGVRNYGYTF
. TRBJ2-7 TRBV7-9 . TGTGCCAGCAGCACGACGGGGGGCGCCGTCTACGAGCAGTACTTC CASSTTGGAVYEQYF
TRBD1 TRBJ1-2 TRBV7-9 . TGTGCCAGCAGCGCCACAGGGGCCACCTATGGCTACACCTTC CASSATGATYGYTF
. TRBJ2-3 TRBV25-1 . TGTGCCAGCAGTGAACTCTCTAGCACAGATACGCAGTATTTT CASSELSSTDTQYF
. TRBJ2-2 TRBV6-6 . TGTGCCAGCAGTTATGACAGCATGTACACCGGGGAGCTGTTTTTT CASSYDSMYTGELFF
. TRBJ1-3 TRBV12-3/TRBV12-4 . TGTGCCAGCGGGGGCGATGGAAACACCATATATTTT CASGGDGNTIYF
. TRBJ1-1 TRBV29-1 . TGCAGCGTCTATCCCCAATATAAGAACACTGAAGCTTTCTTT CSVYPQYKNTEAFF
TRBD2 TRBJ2-5 TRBV14 . TGTGCCAGCAGCCAAGAGGGGACTAGCGGTCAAGAGACCCAGTACTTC CASSQEGTSGQETQYF
. TRBJ2-1 TRBV4-3 . TGCGCCAGCAGCCAAGATCGGAGTCCCGCAGTAGCGCAGTTCTTC CASSQDRSPAVAQFF
. TRBJ1-3 TRBV30 . TGTGCCTGGAGTCGGGGCTCTGGAAACACCATATATTTT CAWSRGSGNTIYF
. TRBJ1-2 TRBV20-1 . TGCAGTGCTAGAGAGGCAGGATCTAACTATGGCTACACCTTC CSAREAGSNYGYTF
. TRBJ2-5 TRBV7-9 few TGTGCCAGCAGCCTAGGTGGGCCGGAGACCCAGTACTTC CASSLGGPETQYF
. TRBJ1-1 TRBV20-1 . TGCAGTGCTAGAGGCACGGGGGCAGCTGAAGCTTTCTTT CSARGTGAAEAFF
. TRBJ1-2 TRBV19 . TGTGCCAGTAGGCCCCCGAGGGGCCTCTATGGCTACACCTTC CASRPPRGLYGYTF
. TRBJ2-3 TRBV2 . TGTGCCAGCAGTGAGAGGACGGGGGTAGACACAGATACGCAGTATTTT CASSERTGVDTDTQYF
TRBD1 TRBJ2-7 TRBV4-3 . TGCGCCAGCAGCCAAGATCAAGGACAGGCGACCTACGAGCAGTACTTC CASSQDQGQATYEQYF
TRBD1 TRBJ2-2 TRBV27 . TGTGCCAGCAGTTTATCAGGGGGCCCTACCACCGGGGAGCTGTTTTTT CASSLSGGPTTGELFF
. TRBJ2-5 TRBV13 . TGTGCCAGCAGCTTATCGGCAGGGGAAAAGACCCAGTACTTC CASSLSAGEKTQYF
. TRBJ2-2 TRBV7-9 . TGTGCCAGCAGCTTGAGTACGGAGCTGTTTTTT CASSLSTELFF
. TRBJ2-7 TRBV15 . TGTGCCACCAGAGGACGGGATTACGAGCAGTACTTC CATRGRDYEQYF
TRBD1 TRBJ2-3 TRBV5-6 . TGTGCCAGCAGCTTGAGGACAGGTCACATAGATACGCAGTATTTT CASSLRTGHIDTQYF
TRBD2 TRBJ2-1 TRBV12-3/TRBV12-4 . TGTGCCAGCAGTTCCGGGACTAGCGGGATTGTCTACAATGAGCAGTTCTTC CASSSGTSGIVYNEQFF
TRBD1 TRBJ2-7 TRBV11-2 . TGTGCCAGCAGCTATACTACAGGGGACGAGCAGTACTTC CASSYTTGDEQYF
TRBD1 TRBJ2-1 TRBV7-9 . TGTGCCAGCAGCGGGGACAGATCCACTGGGCAGTTCTTC CASSGDRSTGQFF
. TRBJ2-7 TRBV12-3/TRBV12-4 . TGTGCCAGCAGTTACTTAGGGGGAGGCTCTGACGAGCAGTACTTC CASSYLGGGSDEQYF
. TRBJ2-5 TRBV4-1 . TGCGCCAGCAGGGGGGCGCGGGAGACCCAGTACTTC CASRGARETQYF